The entry below describes one T cell receptor (beta chain). This specimen belongs to a study of blood T cell repertoires in COVID-19. Study as a whole: COVID-19 samples, acute and convalescent, were from the United States, Italy and Spain. Sources were T cells, B-cell-depleted T cells, or PBMCs; the material itself was cDNA or gDNA.

Germline lookup yields CDR1 MNHEY and CDR2 SVGAGI. There are 13 residues in the CDR3. V shed 2 bases and J shed 5 bases, with 9 bases lying between them. Original methodology: It was from reference gene primer amplification that nucleated cell counts were estimated. Measured with immunoSEQ multiplex PCR; TCRdb has only the in-frame clones, and not every one. V and J calls and clone size follow that table, whereas D and trimming were derived from the DNA. The sample holds 200,000 to 250,000 clones, around 82% seen once. The chain employs TRBV6-5 and TRBJ1-2; D is possibly TRBD1 (6 bases). The sample was peripheral blood. The TCR was taken from a woman in her seventies with acute or convalescent COVID-19. CDR3 protein: CASSYTGIYGYTF. The CDR3 coding sequence is TGTGCCAGCAGTTACACAGGGATATATGGCTACACCTTC.